The 29 T cell receptor beta chains presented below share a single source sample, sequenced in a study of response to subunit inactivated influenza vaccine. One entry per CDR3 protein, called by TCRdb with MiXCR from the RT-PCR reads. Of just under 550,000 distinct CDR3 sequences in the sample, approximately 24% were seen once. Separately, the same data were catalogued under a study of T cells expressing NK-cell markers. That paper states: UMI-tagged 5'RACE template switching yielded the TCR beta cDNA.

Sequenced material: CD4+ T cells sorted from PBMCs, taken roughly 13 days after vaccination. The receptors stem from a man in his fifties who received an inactivated influenza vaccine.

This chain connects TRBV5-1 to TRBJ1-1; TRBD1 might be the D (6 bases). In germline, CDR1 is SGHRS, CDR2 YFSETQ. CDR3 length: 16 amino acids. Trimming took 2 bases from V and 0 from J, leaving 14 bases between them. CDR3 nucleotides: TGCGCCAGCAGCTTAACGGGGGCTGGAATGAACACTGAAGCTTTCTTT. Amino acid sequence: CASSLTGAGMNTEAFF.

This sequence joins TRBV6-1 and TRBJ2-3; TRBD1 aligns across 11 bases. V lost 5 bases, J lost 6 bases, and 4 bases stayed unmatched. This CDR3 is 14 amino acids long. The germline V gene has CDR1 MNHNS and CDR2 SASEGT. The CDR3 sequence is CASSKGTGGDTQYF. DNA for the CDR3: TGTGCCAGCAGTAAAGGGACAGGGGGGGATACGCAGTATTTT.

The chain carries TRBV6-2 or TRBV6-3 and TRBJ2-7, with D perhaps matching TRBD1 (6 bases). The CDR3 runs 15 residues. Germline values: CDR1 MNHEY, CDR2 SVGEGT. Trimming took 8 bases from V and 6 from J, leaving 23 bases between them. The CDR3 DNA is TGTGCCAGCGGCCTAACGAGGGGGTCGAGAGGCGAGCAGTACTTC. Amino acids: CASGLTRGSRGEQYF.

This clonotype was seen ten or more times. The rearrangement joins TRBV28 to TRBJ2-7, with D possibly being TRBD1 or TRBD2 (5 bases each). V lost 3 bases and J 6 bases, leaving 9 bases between the germline ends. Germline V gives CDR1 MDHEN, CDR2 SYDVKM. This CDR3 region has 12 residues. CDR3 sequence reads: CASSFTGREQYF. DNA for the CDR3: TGTGCCAGCAGTTTCACGGGACGCGAGCAGTACTTC.

This clonotype was seen more than once but under ten times. The V gene is TRBV2, the J gene TRBJ2-1, with 9 bases matching TRBD1. The CDR3 has 20 amino acids. Germline values: CDR1 SNHLY, CDR2 FYNNEI. J was trimmed by 1 base and V by 6 bases; bases with no gene match: 19. DNA for the CDR3: TGTGCCAGCAGAGAACCGGGACAGGGCCTAATAAAACGGTCCTACAATGAGCAGTTCTTC. Protein: CASREPGQGLIKRSYNEQFF.

The chain links TRBV6-2 or TRBV6-3 to TRBJ2-7; D is perhaps TRBD2 (6 bases). CDR1 MNHEY and CDR2 SVGEGT come from the germline V gene. The V end was cut by 4 bases, the J end by 4 bases, with 11 bases between. The CDR3 is 13 amino acids. Written as DNA, the CDR3 is TGTGCCAGCAGTTGGGGACTTCGGTACGAGCAGTACTTC. Translated, it gives CASSWGLRYEQYF.

The rearrangement links TRBV20-1 to TRBJ2-1; maybe TRBD2 (5 bases). The CDR3 runs 11 residues. Per the germline V gene, CDR1 is DFQATT and CDR2 is SNEGSKA (reference sequence). V gave up 3 bases and J gave up 10 bases, with 10 bases separating them. The CDR3 nucleotides read TGCAGTGCTAGGGGCCTAGCCGAGCAGTTCTTC. Encoded protein: CSARGLAEQFF.

This clonotype appeared a few times. V and J are TRBV19 and TRBJ1-2; no definite D call. Trimming pared 8 bases from V and 4 bases from J, leaving 14 bases between. Germline assignment: CDR1 LNHDA and CDR2 SQIVND (reference sequence). The CDR3 is 13 amino acids. CDR3 amino acids: CASGNLGIYGYTF. CDR3 DNA sequence: TGTGCCAGTGGGAATCTAGGGATCTATGGCTACACCTTC.

This clonotype was found once. A much larger clone is a single base away; this may be a read error. The chain uses TRBV29-1 and TRBJ1-3; D gene unclear. Germline loops: CDR1 SQVTM, CDR2 ANQGSEA. The CDR3 sequence is 12 residues long. V gave up 2 bases and J gave up 1 base, with 3 bases separating them. Here the CDR3 reads CSVELSGNTIYF. In DNA form, the CDR3 reads TGCAGCGTTGAACTGTCTGGAAACACCATATATTTT.

The rearrangement joins TRBV2 to TRBJ2-5; D is ambiguous. Trimming took off 4 bases at V and 5 bases at J, with 5 bases between the two ends. CDR3 size: 11 residues. Germline values: CDR1 SNHLY, CDR2 FYNNEI. This CDR3 is CASSGLETQYF. DNA of the CDR3: TGTGCCAGCAGTGGTTTGGAGACCCAGTACTTC. The complete variable domain, with remaining parts taken from reference TRBV2 and TRBJ2-5, reads EPEVTQTPSHQVTQMGQEVILRCVPISNHLYFYWYRQILGQKVEFLVSFYNNEISEKSEIFDDQFSVERPDGSNFTLKIRSTKLEDSAMYFCASSGLETQYFGPGTRLLVL.

This clonotype was counted between two and nine times. The V gene is TRBV7-9, the J gene TRBJ2-7; D not certain. Germline loops: CDR1 SEHNR, CDR2 FQNEAQ (reference sequence). V lost 5 bases and J 8 bases, leaving 25 bases between the germline ends. The CDR3 has 16 amino acids. CDR3 nucleotide sequence: TGTGCCAGCAGCAAGTCCTTGGGCCCGACCACCGGTCAGCAGTACTTC. Translation gives CASSKSLGPTTGQQYF.

The chain combines TRBV10-3 with TRBJ1-5; D call uncertain. Germline V gives CDR1 ENHRY, CDR2 SYGVKD. Trimming stripped 10 bases from V and 0 bases from J, with 22 bases between. This CDR3 contains 17 residues. CDR3 region: CATQDFHSSNSNQPQHF. The CDR3 DNA is TGTGCCACCCAGGACTTTCACTCCTCAAATAGCAATCAGCCCCAGCATTTT.

V usage is TRBV28 and J usage is TRBJ1-5; perhaps TRBD1 as D (6 bases). Trimming pared 8 bases from V and 4 bases from J, leaving 12 bases between. The CDR3 sequence is 13 residues long. The germline CDR1 and CDR2 sequences are MDHEN and SYDVKM. CDR3 amino acids: CASSGTTNQPQHF. The CDR3 coding sequence is TGTGCCAGCTCCGGGACAACAAATCAGCCCCAGCATTTT.

This clonotype was observed a handful of times. The rearrangement joins TRBV7-2 to TRBJ1-6, with D possibly being TRBD1 (6 bases). Trimming removed 5 bases at V and 6 bases at J, with 17 bases between. Germline CDR1 SGHTA, CDR2 FQGNSA. The CDR3 runs 16 residues. CDR3 coding DNA: TGTGCCAGCAGCGGAGGGGGTGTACTGGGTAATTCACCCCTCCACTTT. Translated, it gives CASSGGGVLGNSPLHF. Complete variable domain (other parts from reference TRBV7-2 and TRBJ1-6): GAGVSQSPSNKVTEKGKDVELRCDPISGHTALYWYRQSLGQGLEFLIYFQGNSAPDKSGLPSDRFSAERTGGSVSTLTIQRTQQEDSAVYLCASSGGGVLGNSPLHFGNGTRLTVT.

The genes are TRBV18 and TRBJ2-2; tentative D call: TRBD2 (5 bases). V lost 0 bases to trimming and J lost 4 bases, with 6 bases between them. Germline V gene lookup returns CDR1 KGHSH and CDR2 LQKENI. This CDR3 spans 14 amino acids. The chain's CDR3 is CASSPPTTTGELFF. The CDR3 nucleotides read TGTGCCAGCTCACCACCGACTACCACCGGGGAGCTGTTTTTT.

The chain combines TRBV4-1 with TRBJ2-7; perhaps TRBD1 as D (7 bases). The V end lost 0 bases, the J end lost 6 bases, and 18 bases lay between the germline ends. This CDR3 region has 16 residues. The germline gives CDR1 MGHRA, CDR2 YSYEKL. The CDR3 region has the DNA TGCGCCAGCAGCCAAGATCGAGGAGGGGGCTACTCCGAGCAGTACTTC. Its protein product is CASSQDRGGGYSEQYF.

V gene TRBV4-1 combines with J gene TRBJ1-4, with TRBD1 matching 9 bases. V was pared by 5 bases and J by 4 bases, with 5 bases of the junction left unmatched. The CDR3 consists of 15 residues. Per germline, CDR1 MGHRA and CDR2 YSYEKL. CDR3 in amino acids: CASSTRTGVNEKLFF. The CDR3 DNA sequence: TGCGCCAGCAGCACCCGGACAGGGGTTAATGAAAAACTGTTTTTT.

The genes are TRBV2 and TRBJ2-3; TRBD2 is a possible D gene (6 bases). V lost 7 bases and J 3 bases, leaving 17 bases between the germline ends. The germline V gene encodes CDR1 SNHLY and CDR2 FYNNEI. The CDR3 covers 15 residues. The CDR3 DNA reads TGTGCCAGCACTTTAGGACCCGCGGGGACAGATACGCAGTATTTT. This sequence encodes CASTLGPAGTDTQYF.

V usage is TRBV2 and J usage is TRBJ2-7; no clear D gene. The CDR3 covers 16 residues. Trimming pared 3 bases from V and 0 bases from J, leaving 15 bases between. The germline gives CDR1 SNHLY, CDR2 FYNNEI. CDR3 residues: CASSDRRKLTSYEQYF. DNA for the CDR3: TGTGCCAGCAGTGACCGGCGAAAACTAACCTCCTACGAGCAGTACTTC.

The rearrangement joins TRBV7-2 to TRBJ2-5; no definite D call. With 5 bases removed from V and 5 bases from J, the gap between germline ends came to 12 bases. The CDR3 totals 13 residues. Germline CDR1 SGHTA, CDR2 FQGNSA. The CDR3 nucleotides read TGTGCCAGCAGCACTTCCCCCGGGGAGACCCAGTACTTC. This sequence encodes CASSTSPGETQYF.

The rearrangement links TRBV5-1 to TRBJ2-7; D is possibly TRBD1 (6 bases). The CDR3 consists of 11 residues. Germline lookup yields CDR1 SGHRS and CDR2 YFSETQ. V lost 2 bases, J lost 12 bases, and 12 bases lay in between. CDR3 nucleotide sequence: TGCGCCAGCAGCTTTTCCGGACAGACGTACTTC. Its protein product is CASSFSGQTYF.

The chain is built from TRBV6-1 and TRBJ1-3, with D possibly TRBD1 on 6 matching bases. Per germline, CDR1 MNHNS and CDR2 SASEGT. This CDR3 contains 17 residues. Deletions cut 2 bases from V and 0 bases from J, with 14 bases between. DNA for the CDR3: TGTGCCAGCAGTGAATTGACAGGCCCTGTCTCTGGAAACACCATATATTTT. Its translation is CASSELTGPVSGNTIYF.

The CDR3 sequence is CASRKATDTQYF. CDR3 nucleotide sequence: TGCGCCAGCAGAAAAGCAACAGATACGCAGTATTTT. The V call is TRBV5-1, the J call TRBJ2-3; the D is unclear. Germline V lookup: CDR1 SGHRS, CDR2 YFSETQ. Between the trimmed V and J ends, which lost 5 bases and 3 bases, there was a span of 7 bases. CDR3 length: 12 amino acids.

This clonotype was detected a few times. This sequence joins TRBV20-1 and TRBJ1-5; D uncertain. Germline assignment: CDR1 DFQATT and CDR2 SNEGSKA (reference sequence). This CDR3 comprises 15 residues. The ends were cut back, 0 bases at V and 2 bases at J, with 11 bases in the middle. The DNA for the CDR3 is TGCAGTGCTAGAGAAACGGGCGCAGGCAATCAGCCCCAGCATTTT. Its protein product is CSARETGAGNQPQHF.

This clonotype was counted only a few times. The DNA for the CDR3 is TGTGCCAGCAGCTACTTCGCGGGATCCTACAATGAGCAGTTCTTC. Protein product: CASSYFAGSYNEQFF. The chain is built from TRBV7-2 and TRBJ2-1; weak D call: TRBD2 (6 bases). The CDR3 covers 15 residues. V was trimmed by 4 bases and J by 1 base, leaving 11 bases between them. Germline CDR1 and CDR2: SGHTA and FQGNSA.

The J gene is TRBJ2-5, the V gene TRBV28; the D is unclear. The CDR3 totals 12 residues. Deletions cut 3 bases from V and 5 bases from J, with 7 bases between. Germline loops: CDR1 MDHEN, CDR2 SYDVKM. CDR3 sequence (DNA): TGTGCCAGCAGTTTTAATGGGGAGACCCAGTACTTC. Translating gives CASSFNGETQYF. Combining the CDR3 with reference TRBV28 and TRBJ2-5 gives the whole variable domain DVKVTQSSRYLVKRTGEKVFLECVQDMDHENMFWYRQDPGLGLRLIYFSYDVKMKEKGDIPEGYSVSREKKERFSLILESASTNQTSMYLCASSFNGETQYFGPGTRLLVL.

The chain carries TRBV29-1 and TRBJ2-5; 10 bases are a match to TRBD2. The trim removed 7 bases at V and 5 bases at J, leaving 13 bases unmatched. Per the germline V gene, CDR1 is SQVTM and CDR2 is ANQGSEA. The CDR3 is 15 residues long. The CDR3 sequence is CSAAPSGGAWETQYF. DNA of the CDR3: TGCAGCGCGGCTCCGAGCGGGGGGGCCTGGGAGACCCAGTACTTC. The variable domain in full, with the rest retrieved from reference TRBV29-1 and TRBJ2-5, is SAVISQKPSRDICQRGTSLTIQCQVDSQVTMMFWYRQQPGQSLTLIATANQGSEATYESGFVIDKFPISRPNLTFSTLTVSNMSPEDSSIYLCSAAPSGGAWETQYFGPGTRLLVL.

This clonotype was counted between two and nine times. The chain uses TRBV7-9 and TRBJ2-7; D perhaps matches TRBD1 (6 bases). Trimming left V 1 base short and J 3 bases short, with 10 bases between. There are 14 residues in the CDR3. Germline values: CDR1 SEHNR, CDR2 FQNEAQ (reference sequence). For the CDR3, the DNA is TGTGCCAGCAGCTTAGAGGTCAGGGGCTACGAGCAGTACTTC. This gives the protein CASSLEVRGYEQYF.

This clonotype was picked up a small number of times. The chain links TRBV5-1 to TRBJ1-1; 11 positions match TRBD1. CDR1 and CDR2 from the germline V gene are SGHRS and YFSETQ. The CDR3 is 15 amino acids. The trim removed 4 bases at V and 4 bases at J, leaving 6 bases unmatched. The CDR3 is CASSRTGGLGTEAFF. CDR3 coding DNA: TGCGCCAGCAGCCGGACAGGGGGCTTGGGCACTGAAGCTTTCTTT.